Listed here are 18 T cell receptor beta chains from one sample, sequenced in a study of blood T cell repertoires in COVID-19. The repertoire was sequenced with immunoSEQ multiplex PCR; TCRdb's copy has only in-frame clones and lacks some. The repertoire consists of more than 200,000 clones, with roughly 80% occurring once and the leading ten covering 10%. Sequencing was carried out using peripheral blood. Source of these receptors: a woman aged 80 or older with acute or convalescent COVID-19.

The sample holds a few counts of this clone. V is TRBV29-1 and J is TRBJ2-7; 10 bases are shared with TRBD2. The CDR3 is 15 amino acids. Germline V gene lookup returns CDR1 SQVTM and CDR2 ANQGSEA. Unmatched junction bases numbered 9, after V lost 6 bases and J lost 1 base. CDR3 nucleotides: TGCAGCGTCCAGGGGGTAGCGGGGGGATCCTACGAGCAGTACTTC. Encoded protein: CSVQGVAGGSYEQYF.

The genes are TRBV14 and TRBJ2-2, with TRBD1 identical over 7 bases. Germline-derived CDR1 and CDR2 are SGHDN and FVKESK. V shed 3 bases, J shed 3 bases, and the junction held 4 bases outside the gene matches. The CDR3 spans 15 residues. CDR3 sequence (DNA): TGTGCCAGCAGCCAGAAACAGGGGTACACCGGGGAGCTGTTTTTT. Amino acids: CASSQKQGYTGELFF.

V usage is TRBV5-1 and J usage is TRBJ1-1; possible D gene TRBD1, 6 bases. This CDR3 has 14 amino acids. Germline V gene lookup returns CDR1 SGHRS and CDR2 YFSETQ. Deletions cut 2 bases from V and 3 bases from J, with 11 bases between. This CDR3 is CASSFAKGDTEAFF. CDR3 in DNA: TGCGCCAGCAGCTTCGCGAAGGGGGACACTGAAGCTTTCTTT.

The chain uses TRBV19 and TRBJ1-2; 11 positions agree with TRBD1. CDR3 size: 16 residues. Germline-derived CDR1 and CDR2 are LNHDA and SQIVND (reference sequence). V dropped 9 bases and J dropped 4; count of bases not matched to a gene: 13. CDR3 in DNA: TGTGCCAGCGCGGGACAGGGGGGAGTTTATGCCTATGGCTACACCTTC. This codes for CASAGQGGVYAYGYTF.

The chain uses TRBV9 and TRBJ1-1, with D tentatively TRBD1 (5 bases). Germline V gene data show CDR1 as SGDLS and CDR2 as YYNGEE. Trimming pared 2 bases from V and 1 base from J, leaving 9 bases between. The CDR3 length is 14 residues. CDR3 protein: CASSVQTANTEAFF. CDR3 nucleotide sequence: TGTGCCAGCAGCGTCCAGACAGCGAACACTGAAGCTTTCTTT.

This rearrangement joins TRBV11-3 to TRBJ2-2; 9 nucleotides line up with TRBD1. Germline CDR1 and CDR2: SGHNT and YENEEA. V shed 3 bases, J shed 4 bases, and the junction held 6 bases outside the gene matches. The CDR3 is 16 amino acids. DNA of the CDR3: TGTGCCAGCAGCTTCTACAGGGGGCAGGGCACCGGGGAGCTGTTTTTT. Amino acids: CASSFYRGQGTGELFF.

The CDR3 region has the DNA TGTGCCAGCAGCCAAGATCGTTCGGCGGGAGTCCGTCGCGAGCAGTACTTC. It codes for CASSQDRSAGVRREQYF. This chain uses TRBV3-1 (or the pseudogene TRBV3-2) with TRBJ2-7, with 7 bases that match TRBD2. The CDR3 has 17 residues. Per germline, CDR1 LGHDT and CDR2 YNNKEL (reference sequence). Losses at the gene ends were 0 bases for V and 6 bases for J; bases not matched to a gene: 14.

This clone occurred a few times. The chain is built from TRBV30 and TRBJ1-5; D not certain. The CDR3 runs to 14 residues. Trimming pared 0 bases from V and 3 bases from J, leaving 9 bases between. In germline, CDR1 is GTSNPN, CDR2 SVGIG (reference sequence). This CDR3 reads CAWSVRVPNQPQHF. CDR3 DNA: TGTGCCTGGAGTGTACGGGTACCCAATCAGCCCCAGCATTTT.

The chain links TRBV2 to TRBJ2-5; unclear D gene. The CDR3 spans 13 residues. Germline values: CDR1 SNHLY, CDR2 FYNNEI. The V end lost 1 base, the J end lost 5 bases, and 8 bases lay between the germline ends. The CDR3 DNA reads as TGTGCCAGCAGTGAAGTAGAGGTCGAGACCCAGTACTTC. Its translation is CASSEVEVETQYF.

The J gene is TRBJ2-3, the V gene TRBV30; 9 positions match TRBD2. This CDR3 region has 14 residues. V gave up 4 bases and J gave up 5 bases; unmatched junction bases: 7. Germline CDR1 reads GTSNPN; CDR2 reads SVGIG (reference sequence). CDR3 in amino acids: CAWTFGLAIDTQYF. CDR3 nucleotides: TGTGCCTGGACCTTCGGACTAGCGATAGATACGCAGTATTTT.

This clone was detected only a few times. The chain recombines TRBV11-2 with TRBJ2-5, with 10 nucleotides matching TRBD2. The V segment lost 4 bases and the J segment 1 base; nucleotides outside the gene matches: 6. From germline, CDR1 is SGHAT and CDR2 FQNNGV. This CDR3 has 16 amino acids. The CDR3 bases are TGTGCCAGCAGCTCCAGACTAGCGGGTTCCCAAGAGACCCAGTACTTC. This sequence encodes CASSSRLAGSQETQYF.

In DNA, the CDR3 is TGTGCCAGCAGGATCGGGGGGGGCGCTGGCTACACCTTC. Translation: CASRIGGGAGYTF. The chain recombines TRBV6-5 with TRBJ1-2, with a possible D match to TRBD1 (6 bases). Germline assignment: CDR1 MNHEY and CDR2 SVGAGI. Trimming shortened V by 6 bases and J by 7 bases, and 15 bases separated the two germline ends. This CDR3 comprises 13 residues.

The chain recombines TRBV7-2 with TRBJ1-1; 12 bases fit TRBD1. With 4 bases clipped from V and 6 bases from J, the junction kept 12 bases outside the gene matches. CDR3 length equals 17 residues. From germline, CDR1 is SGHTA and CDR2 FQGNSA. CDR3 loop: CASSSPEWGQGAAEAFF. The CDR3 nucleotides are TGTGCCAGCAGCTCTCCAGAGTGGGGACAGGGGGCAGCTGAAGCTTTCTTT.

J is TRBJ1-6 and V is TRBV30, with D unresolved. Germline CDR1 and CDR2: GTSNPN and SVGIG (reference sequence). Trimming pared 0 bases from V and 8 bases from J, leaving 11 bases between. The CDR3 is 14 residues long. The DNA for the CDR3 is TGTGCCTGGAGTGTGGGAGTGATTGATTCACCCCTCCACTTT. As protein: CAWSVGVIDSPLHF.

This clone was seen a few times. The V gene is TRBV6-6, the J gene TRBJ1-1; D gene unclear. This CDR3 spans 13 amino acids. Trimming took off 6 bases at V and 1 base at J, with 9 bases between the two ends. Germline CDR1 MNHNY, CDR2 SVGAGI (reference sequence). The CDR3 nucleotides are TGTGCCAGCAGAGTAACAGAGAACACTGAAGCTTTCTTT. This codes for CASRVTENTEAFF.

This clone was seen a handful of times. The J gene is TRBJ1-1, the V gene TRBV11-3, with TRBD1 matching over 8 bases. This CDR3 has 14 residues. Trimming removed 3 bases from V and 8 bases from J; junction bases left unmatched: 8. CDR1 SGHNT and CDR2 YENEEA come from the germline V gene. In DNA form, the CDR3 reads TGTGCCAGCAGCTTTCCCGGGACAGGACTCGAAGCTTTCTTT. It encodes CASSFPGTGLEAFF.

This clone was seen a single time. This sequence joins TRBV11-3 and TRBJ2-7; 7 bases agree with TRBD1. Germline V gene lookup returns CDR1 SGHNT and CDR2 YENEEA. The CDR3 runs to 15 residues. V lost 2 bases, J lost 5 bases, and 9 bases stayed unmatched. The CDR3 DNA sequence: TGTGCCAGCAGCTTACAGGGGGTTACCCTCGACGAGCAGTACTTC. Translated: CASSLQGVTLDEQYF.

The chain is built from TRBV9 and TRBJ2-6; TRBD1 is a possible D gene (7 bases). Germline CDR1 reads SGDLS; CDR2 reads YYNGEE. Trimming removed 4 bases from V and 2 bases from J, with 13 bases in between. This CDR3 region has 16 residues. The chain's CDR3 is CASSLQGGAGANVLTF. The DNA for the CDR3 is TGTGCCAGCAGCCTCCAGGGGGGTGCTGGGGCCAACGTCCTGACTTTC.